Listed below are T cell receptor beta chains from one sample, sequenced in a study of T-cell reconstitution after alpha-beta-depleted transplantation in children. Via MiXCR, TCRdb re-called the PCR reads, giving one row per CDR3 protein. In the table there are roughly 350,000 distinct CDR3 sequences, 16% of which are singletons. The sequencing used PBMCs, mostly from graft donor cells, collected 360 days after TCRalphabeta/CD19-depleted stem cell transplant. Source of these receptors: a male patient between 2 and 10 years old who had a stem cell transplant for acute lymphoblastic leukemia, so the T cells may come from the graft donor. CDR3s include the opening cysteine and the closing phenylalanine or tryptophan. D genes are given only for firm matches. Clone size is shown for a subset of rows, as once, few, many or a class of expanded clone.

d_call	clone_size	j_call	v_call	cdr3_nt	cdr3_aa
.	.	TRBJ1-1	TRBV7-9	TGTGCCAGCAGCTTGGCTCGGATGAACACTGAAGCTTTCTTT	CASSLARMNTEAFF
TRBD2	.	TRBJ2-2	TRBV20-1	TGCAGTGCCGTTCCCCTAAAGCGGGAGGGAACCGGGGAGCTGTTTTTT	CSAVPLKREGTGELFF
.	few	TRBJ2-7	TRBV7-7	TGCGCTAGCAGCTTACGTATCTACTACGAGCAGTACTTC	CASSLRIYYEQYF
TRBD1	many	TRBJ2-4	TRBV5-5	TGTGCCAGCAGCCTACTGACAGGGCCCGCCAAAAACATTCAGTACTTC	CASSLLTGPAKNIQYF
.	.	TRBJ2-4	TRBV5-1	TGCGCCAGCAGCTTGGGGGGACATCAAAACATTCAGTACTTC	CASSLGGHQNIQYF
.	few	TRBJ2-5	TRBV12-3/TRBV12-4	TGTGCCAGCAGTTTATGGGGGGCTAAAGGAGAGACCCAGTACTTC	CASSLWGAKGETQYF
.	.	TRBJ1-1	TRBV7-9	TGTGCCAGCAGCTACCAGCCCGGGACTGAAGCTTTCTTT	CASSYQPGTEAFF
.	.	TRBJ1-5	TRBV12-3/TRBV12-4	TGTGCCAGCAGTTTAATAGGACCCTTAGAGGGCAATCAGCCCCAGCATTTT	CASSLIGPLEGNQPQHF
.	few	TRBJ2-7	TRBV4-3	TGCGCCAGCAGCCACCATCAGAGCTCCTACGAGCAGTACTTC	CASSHHQSSYEQYF
.	many	TRBJ2-7	TRBV5-1	TGCGCCAGCAGCTTGGCCCTCACGGGATCCTACGAGCAGTACTTC	CASSLALTGSYEQYF
TRBD1	.	TRBJ2-5	TRBV2	TGTGCCAGCAAGACAGGGGCAGAGACCCAGTACTTC	CASKTGAETQYF
.	.	TRBJ2-5	TRBV4-3	TGCGCCAGCAGCCAATTTGGAGGGGGGTATCAAGAGACCCAGTACTTC	CASSQFGGGYQETQYF
.	.	TRBJ1-5	TRBV4-2	TGTGCCAGCAGCCAAGAAGGGGTTGGCAATCAGCCCCAGCATTTT	CASSQEGVGNQPQHF
.	.	TRBJ2-1	TRBV25-1	TGTGCCAGCAGTGCCCAGGCATCTTCCGAGCAGTTCTTC	CASSAQASSEQFF
.	.	TRBJ2-1	TRBV20-1	TGCAGTGCTAGAGAAGGGGGAACCTCCTACAATGAGCAGTTCTTC	CSAREGGTSYNEQFF
.	.	TRBJ2-7	TRBV5-5	TGTGCCAGCAGCTTGGCCTTCGACCCAATTTACGAGCAGTACTTC	CASSLAFDPIYEQYF
TRBD1	few	TRBJ1-6	TRBV27	TGTGCCAGCAGTTTATGGACAGGGGGCAATCCCCTCCACTTT	CASSLWTGGNPLHF
.	.	TRBJ2-2	TRBV7-3	TGTGCCAGCAGCTTGGACGGATGGACCGGGGAGCTGTTTTTT	CASSLDGWTGELFF
.	.	TRBJ2-1	TRBV27	TGTGCCAGCAGTTTACTAGCCGTGGGGGTAGATGAGCAGTTCTTC	CASSLLAVGVDEQFF
.	many	TRBJ2-7	TRBV5-8	TGTGCCAGCAGCCCCGCCTACGAGCAGTACTTC	CASSPAYEQYF
.	few	TRBJ2-3	TRBV4-3	TGCGCCAGCAGCCAAGAAGGGGACCCCAGCACAGATACGCAGTATTTT	CASSQEGDPSTDTQYF
TRBD1	few	TRBJ2-1	TRBV28	TGTGCCAGCAGCACTCTCTCCGGGACAGGGATCAATGAGCAGTTCTTC	CASSTLSGTGINEQFF
TRBD2	few	TRBJ2-3	TRBV5-1	TGCGCCAGCAGCTTGGACTCTAGCGGATCAGATACGCAGTATTTT	CASSLDSSGSDTQYF
TRBD2	few	TRBJ2-5	TRBV7-2	TGTGCCAGCAGCCGCCAACTAGCGCGAGAGACCCAGTACTTC	CASSRQLARETQYF
.	few	TRBJ1-2	TRBV5-5	TGTGCCAGCAGCTTGGCAGGGGATGGCTACACCTTC	CASSLAGDGYTF